This T cell receptor beta chain was recovered during a study of blood T cell repertoires in COVID-19. This clone came up once. Trimming took off 1 base at V and 3 bases at J, with 7 bases between the two ends. Germline V gives CDR1 SSHAT, CDR2 FNYEAQ (reference sequence). This CDR3 comprises 13 residues. The authors' processing: The assay estimated nucleated cells by amplifying reference gene primers. TCRdb's table, derived via immunoSEQ multiplex PCR, lists solely in-frame clones and lacks some. D and trimming come from the DNA, and the V and J calls and clone size come from that table. The sample lists 250,000 or so clones; approximately 89% were seen once. The study recruited people aged roughly 18 to 89 years across about 25 US areas. Cohorts were based on clinical histories the participants reported. Donors of Cohort 3 who recovered were those that had two negative PCRs, clearance, or symptom resolution.

Sequencing used PBMCs or T cells enriched from blood (not recorded which). This chain connects TRBV7-7 to TRBJ2-7; no definite D call. The sequence was obtained from a young woman who had recovered from COVID-19. The DNA for the CDR3 is TGTGCCAGCAGCTTAGGACAAGACTACGAGCAGTACTTC. Amino acid sequence: CASSLGQDYEQYF.